This T cell receptor beta chain was recorded in a study of T cells in Graves' hyperthyroidism and ophthalmopathy (dated by TCRdb to between 2019 and 2020). Looking at the study overall: Peripheral blood samples were taken at initial diagnosis, before any treatment was given. TCR V-J signatures able to tell the groups apart were searched for in a discovery cohort of 90 to 100 patients, of whom over 40 had Graves' ophthalmopathy and around 57 had stable Graves' hyperthyroidism. Prospective prediction of ophthalmopathy was tested in an independent validation cohort of 18 to 20 hyperthyroidism patients and some 17 patients who later progressed to ophthalmopathy. The 90 to 100 discovery patients were randomly split 7:3 into training and test sets. Thyroid tissue and blood T-cell repertoires from six Graves' hyperthyroidism patients were also compared in the study. Once sampling was done, hyperthyroidism patients were given methimazole at a starting dose of 30 mg daily, whereas ophthalmopathy patients were given high-dose intravenous methylprednisolone. The paper describes TCR Vbeta CDR3 sequencing of about 140 peripheral blood samples, made up of some 42 ophthalmopathy patients, approximately 73 hyperthyroidism patients and roughly 17 progressor patients.

Moderately to severely active disease, a Clinical Activity Score of at least 3, a NOSPECS grade of at least 4, and a duration under 3 months were present in ophthalmopathy patients. Patients with uncontrolled infections, other autoimmune diseases, pregnancy or lactation were excluded. Clinical symptoms, serum thyroxine and TRAb, thyroid ultrasound, and orbital computed tomography formed the basis for the diagnoses. PBMCs were separated from about 10 ml of fresh peripheral blood using Ficoll-Paque density gradient centrifugation. Trizol reagent was used to extract total RNA, and RNA quality was then checked on an Agilent 2100 Bioanalyzer. Trimming removed 1 base from V and 3 bases from J, leaving 9 bases between the germline ends. The CDR3 spans 15 residues, from the cysteine through the phenylalanine. This entry keeps only the CDR3 DNA: 45 bases, framed from base 1. Per the germline V gene, MDHEN is the CDR1 and SYDVKM is the CDR2.

Study-level results and caveats: In validation, the model predicted progression to ophthalmopathy a median of about 6 months before onset, with about 64% sensitivity and roughly 77% specificity. A model built on a 13 V-J signature distinguished ophthalmopathy from stable hyperthyroidism, reaching 87.88% sensitivity and under 84% specificity in cross-validation and 80%/75% in testing. No statistical method was used to set the sample size in advance, and investigators knew the group allocation. Most expanded thyroid clonotypes (frequency above 0.001) were also detected in blood, a finding suggesting that blood repertoires may reflect thyroid immune responses.

Amplification of TCR beta CDR3 regions was carried out from RNA transcripts. For the first round of RT-PCR on the TCR CDR3, the HTBI primer set was used together with the Qiagen OneStep RT-PCR kit. A second multiplex PCR round built the libraries, followed by size selection and purification. Paired-end sequencing of the libraries was performed with 100 bp reads on an Illumina HiSeq2000. The study's processing was this. SOAPnuke was used to process the raw data, throwing out any read that contained adapters or uncalled bases, had a mean Phred below 15, or lacked an exact constant-primer or identifier match. COPE v1.2.5 was used to merge the high-quality paired reads, and each unique nucleotide sequence was defined as a clonotype. MiTCR v1.1 was used to align clonotypes to the IMGT TRBV, TRBD and TRBJ reference segments. Only V-J combinations with frequency above 0.0001, covering 99% to 99.2% of repertoires, were analysed. The TCS score was defined as the ratio of F50 (clonal expansion) to E x V (chaos), calculated using BLOSUM62-based TCRdist between CDR3 peptides within each V-J. Welch's t-statistics and random forest reduced approximately 520 V-J features to roughly 13, which were used in a naive Bayes classifier (R e1071). TCRdb reanalyzed the raw reads on its own, using fastp at Q25 for trimming and MiXCR for clone calling, and kept in-frame beta chains. Every CDR3 protein is listed once, alongside the most common genes and DNA of its rows. The V and J calls were determined by TCRdb, not by the authors. The sample has 620,000 or so distinct CDR3 sequences on record, about 14% of them singletons. The top ten hold around 13% of the sample.

About this clonotype: It has no known antigen specificity. No base qualities exist here, and no much larger clone lies one base off it.

The TCR originated in a woman in her forties or fifties with Graves' ophthalmopathy. Input material: blood. The V gene is TRBV28 and the J gene is TRBJ2-2; matching of 6 bases hints at TRBD2 as the D gene. The nucleotides are TGTGCCAGCAGTTTATCGCCGGGAGACACCGGGGAGCTGTTTTTT. Protein translation: CASSLSPGDTGELFF.